These 13 T cell receptor beta chains were sequenced from one sample in a study of T cell clusters in autoimmune cytopenias. Multiplex touch-down PCR amplified TRB using TRB-A and TRB-B pools in one tube. Reanalyzing the multiplex PCR reads, TCRdb keeps one entry per CDR3 protein, without DNA. The specimen's table records roughly 4,000 distinct CDR3 sequences. TRB amplification used approximately 0.25 ug of peripheral blood genomic DNA. The same data also went into a second study, on T cell repertoires in aging, cancer and after chemotherapy.

Sequencing used peripheral blood. Receptor source: a human donor in good health.

This clonotype ranks as medium-sized in terms of frequency. The chain joins TRBV5-4 to TRBJ2-1; absent DNA, TCRdb's TRBD1 call cannot be checked. The CDR3 is 16 amino acids. Germline V gene lookup returns CDR1 SGHNT and CDR2 YYREEE (reference sequence). CDR3 in amino acids: CASSLEGWGQYNEQFF.

This clonotype is called medium-sized (0.01 to 0.1%) based on its frequency. The genes are TRBV6-5 and TRBJ1-5; TCRdb selects TRBD1, and the lack of DNA leaves this call unchecked. The CDR3 covers 16 residues. CDR1 is MNHEY and CDR2 is SVGAGI in the germline V gene. The CDR3 sequence: CASSYQGHRNGVPQHF.

Measured by frequency, this clonotype is medium-sized. V and J are TRBV5-6 and TRBJ1-2. The germline CDR1 and CDR2 sequences are SGHDT and YYEEEE. This CDR3 is built from 14 residues. The CDR3 sequence: CASSLKRETTRYTF. Based on the CDR3 plus reference TRBV5-6 and TRBJ1-2, the full variable domain is DAGVTQSPTHLIKTRGQQVTLRCSPKSGHDTVSWYQQALGQGPQFIFQYYEEEERQRGNFPDRFSGHQFPNYSSELNVNALLLGDSALYLCASSLKRETTRYTFGSGTRLTVV.

This clonotype is labeled medium-sized based on frequency. V and J are TRBV6-5 and TRBJ1-6. The CDR3 totals 15 residues. CDR1 MNHEY and CDR2 SVGAGI come from the germline V gene. The CDR3 protein is CASSPVLGAHSPLHF.

Judged by frequency, this clonotype is medium-sized. The chain employs TRBV6-1 and TRBJ2-7; TCRdb names TRBD2, which stays unverified in the absence of DNA. The CDR3 has 16 residues. The germline gives CDR1 MNHNS, CDR2 SASEGT. CDR3 amino acids: CASSSMGLAGTYEQYF.

The V gene is TRBV18, the J gene TRBJ1-1. The CDR3 has 14 residues. CDR1 and CDR2 from the germline V gene are KGHSH and LQKENI. CDR3 region: CASSVDLGGGEAFF.

J is TRBJ1-2 and V is TRBV21-1. TRBV21-1 is noted as a pseudogene. The CDR3 has 15 residues. The CDR3 spells CASSKVGQLNYGYTF.

This clonotype counts as medium-sized by frequency. The CDR3 here is CATARSTDTQYF. V gene TRBV6-2 or TRBV6-3 combines with J gene TRBJ2-3. The germline V gene has CDR1 MNHEY and CDR2 SVGEGT. The CDR3 loop spans 12 amino acids.

Its frequency marks this clonotype as medium-sized. This chain connects TRBV7-9 to TRBJ2-5; no DNA is available, so the TRBD1 call from TCRdb remains unchecked. Germline CDR1 reads SEHNR; CDR2 reads FQNEAQ (reference sequence). This CDR3 has 17 amino acids. The CDR3: CASSAVRAGGDQETQYF.

This clonotype shows up as medium-sized by frequency. The chain links TRBV19 to TRBJ1-5; lacking DNA, the TRBD1 call made by TCRdb goes unchecked. Germline V gene sequence: CDR1 LNHDA, CDR2 SQIVND (reference sequence). The CDR3 length is 13 residues. Here the CDR3 reads CASSIDWGQPQHF. The variable domain in full, with the rest retrieved from reference TRBV19 and TRBJ1-5, is DGGITQSPKYLFRKEGQNVTLSCEQNLNHDAMYWYRQDPGQGLRLIYYSQIVNDFQKGDIAEGYSVSREKKESFPLTVTSAQKNPTAFYLCASSIDWGQPQHFGDGTRLSIL.

This clonotype is labeled medium-sized based on frequency. The rearrangement joins TRBV5-6 to TRBJ2-7; TCRdb outputs TRBD1, but without DNA this stays unchecked. Germline CDR1 and CDR2: SGHDT and YYEEEE. This CDR3 region has 13 residues. The CDR3 is CASSMGQNYEQYF.

Its frequency marks this clonotype as medium-sized. CDR3 region: CASSPREDTQYF. The V gene is TRBV18, the J gene TRBJ2-3. CDR3 length equals 12 residues. In germline, CDR1 is KGHSH, CDR2 LQKENI.

V gene TRBV19 combines with J gene TRBJ1-1; TCRdb's D call, TRBD1, is unchecked because there is no DNA. The CDR3 sequence is 15 residues long. Germline V CDR1 and CDR2: LNHDA, SQIVND (reference sequence). CDR3 sequence: CASSVGTGLNTEAFF. Together with reference TRBV19 and TRBJ1-1, the CDR3 gives the full variable domain: DGGITQSPKYLFRKEGQNVTLSCEQNLNHDAMYWYRQDPGQGLRLIYYSQIVNDFQKGDIAEGYSVSREKKESFPLTVTSAQKNPTAFYLCASSVGTGLNTEAFFGQGTRLTVV.